Listed here is a single T cell receptor beta chain. This sample stems from a study of cytomegalovirus exposure and HLA in healthy donors. Trimming cost V 4 bases and J 4 bases, with 10 bases left between them. The germline V gene has CDR1 MGHRA and CDR2 YSYEKL. This CDR3 spans 14 amino acids. Sequencing was performed with immunoSEQ multiplex PCR; in TCRdb, only in-frame clones are kept and a portion is missing. The sample lists 350,000 or so clones, 70% to 90% occurring once. This clonotype originated in a woman younger than 35 in good health and CMV-seronegative. The V and J genes are TRBV4-1 and TRBJ2-2; D is unclear. The sample consisted of PBMCs. The CDR3 region is CASSLLLGTGELFF. CDR3 nucleotide sequence: TGCGCCAGCAGCCTACTATTGGGCACCGGGGAGCTGTTTTTT.